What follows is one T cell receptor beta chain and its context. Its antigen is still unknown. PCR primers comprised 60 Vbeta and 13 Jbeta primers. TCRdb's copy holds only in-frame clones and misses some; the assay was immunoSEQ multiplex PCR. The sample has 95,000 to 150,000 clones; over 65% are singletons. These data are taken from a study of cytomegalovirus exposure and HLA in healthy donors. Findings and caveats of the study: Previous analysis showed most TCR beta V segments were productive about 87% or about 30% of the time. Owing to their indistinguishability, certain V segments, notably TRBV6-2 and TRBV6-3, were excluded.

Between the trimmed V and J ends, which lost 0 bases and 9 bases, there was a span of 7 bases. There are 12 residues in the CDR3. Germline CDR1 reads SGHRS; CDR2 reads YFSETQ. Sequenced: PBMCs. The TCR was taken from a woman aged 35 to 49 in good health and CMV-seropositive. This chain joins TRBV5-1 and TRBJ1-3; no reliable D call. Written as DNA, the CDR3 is TGCGCCAGCAGCTTGGATGGCGGCACCATATATTTT. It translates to CASSLDGGTIYF. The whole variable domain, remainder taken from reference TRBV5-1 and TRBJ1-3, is KAGVTQTPRYLIKTRGQQVTLSCSPISGHRSVSWYQQTPGQGLQFLFEYFSETQRNKGNFPGRFSGRQFSNSRSEMNVSTLELGDSALYLCASSLDGGTIYFGEGSWLTVV.